This entry lists 17 T cell receptor beta chains sequenced from one sample in a study of T cells in Graves' hyperthyroidism and ophthalmopathy. It was RNA transcripts that yielded the amplified TCR beta CDR3 regions. HTBI primers drove first-round RT-PCR of the TCR CDR3. TCRdb reprocessed the multiplex PCR reads with MiXCR, giving one entry per CDR3 protein. The sample includes hundreds of thousands of distinct CDR3 sequences, 15% of them seen just once. The sequencing input was blood. These receptor sequences come from a woman aged 55-69 years with Graves' ophthalmopathy.

The sample holds many counts of this clonotype. The V and J genes are TRBV2 and TRBJ2-5; D is possibly TRBD1 or TRBD2 (5 bases each). Looked up from germline, CDR1 is SNHLY and CDR2 is FYNNEI. Trimming took 10 bases from V and 2 from J, leaving 11 bases between them. This CDR3 is 12 amino acids long. CDR3 region: CATWGLQETQYF. The CDR3, as DNA: TGTGCCACATGGGGGTTACAAGAGACCCAGTACTTC.

On this clonotype: It may be a read error: a sequence one base away is much more abundant. J is TRBJ1-1 and V is TRBV7-9, with TRBD1 as a possible D gene (5 bases). Germline CDR1 reads SEHNR; CDR2 reads FQNEAQ (reference sequence). Trimming stripped 0 bases from V and 1 base from J, with 9 bases between. CDR3 length equals 15 residues. CDR3 protein: CASSLAGEWNTEAFF. The CDR3 bases are TGTGCCAGCAGCTTAGCGGGGGAATGGAACACTGAAGCTTTCTTT.

Many counts were recorded for this clonotype. The chain joins TRBV20-1 to TRBJ2-3, with D perhaps matching TRBD2 (6 bases). The germline gives CDR1 DFQATT, CDR2 SNEGSKA (reference sequence). V shed 6 bases and J shed 3 bases, with 13 bases lying between them. The CDR3 totals 13 residues. CDR3 in DNA: TGCAGTGCCCCCCCCCTAGCGACAGATACGCAGTATTTT. Translation: CSAPPLATDTQYF.

Ten or more counts support this clonotype. This sequence joins TRBV7-9 and TRBJ1-1; tentative D call: TRBD1 (5 bases). The CDR3 loop spans 15 amino acids. Looked up from germline, CDR1 is SEHNR and CDR2 is FQNEAQ (reference sequence). V gave up 0 bases and J gave up 1 base, with 9 bases separating them. CDR3 amino acids: CASSLAGGTNTEAFF. The CDR3 DNA follows: TGTGCCAGCAGCTTAGCGGGGGGTACGAACACTGAAGCTTTCTTT.

A few counts support this clonotype. The chain employs TRBV20-1 and TRBJ1-1, with 7 positions matching TRBD1. The CDR3 extends over 12 amino acids. Germline-derived CDR1 and CDR2 are DFQATT and SNEGSKA (reference sequence). Trimming removed 5 bases from V and 4 bases from J; junction bases left unmatched: 4. This chain's CDR3 is CSAQGGLTEAFF. The CDR3 DNA sequence: TGCAGTGCTCAGGGGGGGCTCACTGAAGCTTTCTTT.

This clonotype was detected ten times or more. The V call is TRBV5-1, the J call TRBJ2-7, with TRBD1 matching over 7 bases. The CDR3 runs 15 residues. Unmatched junction bases numbered 7, after V lost 0 bases and J lost 4 bases. Germline V gene sequence: CDR1 SGHRS, CDR2 YFSETQ. CDR3 region: CASSLGQGERYEQYF. For the CDR3, the DNA is TGCGCCAGCAGCTTGGGCCAGGGGGAGAGGTACGAGCAGTACTTC.

This clonotype came up a few times. The chain uses TRBV29-1 and TRBJ2-7; tentative D call: TRBD2 (7 bases). CDR3 length: 14 residues. The V and J ends lost 6 bases and 5 bases respectively, with 20 bases between them. Germline V CDR1 and CDR2: SQVTM, ANQGSEA. The CDR3 reads CSVTWGRGGNEQYF. CDR3 in DNA: TGCAGCGTCACCTGGGGAAGGGGGGGGAACGAGCAGTACTTC.

This clonotype was recorded many times. The chain is built from TRBV7-2 and TRBJ2-3, with D unresolved. The CDR3 loop spans 16 amino acids. V dropped 0 bases and J dropped 2 bases, with 12 bases sitting between them. The V gene's germline CDR1 is SGHTA and CDR2 FQGNSA. For the CDR3, the DNA is TGTGCCAGCAGCTTAGCGATCCAAAACCCCACAGATACGCAGTATTTT. This encodes CASSLAIQNPTDTQYF.

This clonotype came up many times. The chain has TRBV12-3 or TRBV12-4 and TRBJ1-5; D is uncertain. The V end was cut by 3 bases, the J end by 0 bases, with 6 bases between. The CDR3 loop spans 14 amino acids. DNA for the CDR3: TGTGCCAGCAGTTTTGAGGCTAGCAATCAGCCCCAGCATTTT. It specifies CASSFEASNQPQHF.

This clonotype has ten or more counts. This sequence joins TRBV12-3 or TRBV12-4 and TRBJ2-7; 8 nucleotides line up with TRBD1. The CDR3 consists of 14 residues. The V gene end was trimmed by 7 bases and the J gene end by 3 bases; junction bases not matched to a gene: 8. CDR3 sequence: CASTRTGLVYEQYF. In nucleotides, the CDR3 is TGTGCCAGCACCAGGACAGGGCTGGTCTACGAGCAGTACTTC.

This clonotype was seen many times. V gene TRBV12-3 or TRBV12-4 combines with J gene TRBJ1-2; D not resolved. This CDR3 is 14 amino acids long. Trimming left V 1 base short and J 8 bases short, with 14 bases between. The CDR3: CASSLGSTAGGYTF. The CDR3 nucleotides read TGTGCCAGCAGTTTAGGGTCAACGGCGGGGGGCTACACCTTC.

Only a few counts were recorded for this clonotype. This chain connects TRBV28 to TRBJ2-7; D is undetermined. V was shortened by 5 bases and J by 0 bases, with 11 bases between the two germline ends. This CDR3 is built from 14 residues. Germline V gene sequence: CDR1 MDHEN, CDR2 SYDVKM. CDR3 coding DNA: TGTGCCAGCAGTCGACCGGCCCTCTCCTACGAGCAGTACTTC. It specifies CASSRPALSYEQYF.

In its sample, this clonotype was seen many times. V gene TRBV5-1 combines with J gene TRBJ2-2, with TRBD2 matching 12 bases. CDR1 SGHRS and CDR2 YFSETQ come from the germline V gene. After removal of 7 bases from V and 4 bases from J, the junction contained 11 bases not matched to a gene. This CDR3 has 17 amino acids. For the CDR3, the DNA is TGCGCCAGCCATGGCCTAGCGGGAGGGCCTGTCACCGGGGAGCTGTTTTTT. It yields the protein CASHGLAGGPVTGELFF.

This clonotype appeared many times. This sequence joins TRBV7-8 and TRBJ2-5; TRBD1 aligns across 9 bases. The CDR3 runs to 15 residues. V gave up 5 bases and J gave up 5 bases; unmatched junction bases: 9. Germline lookup yields CDR1 SGHVS and CDR2 FQNEAQ. The CDR3 sequence is CASSARQGVFETQYF. CDR3 coding DNA: TGTGCCAGCAGCGCCCGACAGGGGGTCTTTGAGACCCAGTACTTC.

This clonotype occurred many times. The V call is TRBV12-5, the J call TRBJ1-5, with TRBD1 identical over 7 bases. Germline assignment: CDR1 LGHNT and CDR2 FRNRAP. The CDR3 sequence is 15 residues long. The V gene end was trimmed by 2 bases and the J gene end by 1 base; junction bases not matched to a gene: 2. CDR3 protein: CASGLQGESNQPQHF. The DNA for the CDR3 is TGTGCTAGTGGTTTGCAGGGGGAGAGCAATCAGCCCCAGCATTTT.

This clonotype was found many times. This chain joins TRBV2 and TRBJ2-7, with 11 bases aligning to TRBD2. The CDR3 length is 14 residues. The germline V gene encodes CDR1 SNHLY and CDR2 FYNNEI. The trim removed 3 bases at V and 5 bases at J, leaving 3 bases unmatched. CDR3: CASSEVAGGNEQYF. CDR3 sequence (DNA): TGTGCCAGCAGTGAGGTAGCGGGGGGGAACGAGCAGTACTTC. Full variable domain (outside the CDR3, taken from reference TRBV2 and TRBJ2-7): EPEVTQTPSHQVTQMGQEVILRCVPISNHLYFYWYRQILGQKVEFLVSFYNNEISEKSEIFDDQFSVERPDGSNFTLKIRSTKLEDSAMYFCASSEVAGGNEQYFGPGTRLTVT.

This clonotype was observed many times. V gene TRBV28 combines with J gene TRBJ2-7; 10 bases are a match to TRBD2. Unmatched junction bases numbered 9, after V lost 8 bases and J lost 5 bases. Germline loops: CDR1 MDHEN, CDR2 SYDVKM. The length of the CDR3 is 14 residues. The CDR3 loop reads CASFSGRAPNEQYF. The CDR3 region has the DNA TGTGCCAGCTTCAGCGGGAGGGCCCCCAACGAGCAGTACTTC.